This TCR beta chain was sequenced in a study of T cell responses to AZD1222 COVID-19 vaccine. Study as a whole: Pooled samples include second doses given at about 4 or 12 weeks. Study-wide results and caveats: Breadth and depth of Spike-specific TCRs rose after two AZD1222 doses. Possibly, clonal diversity was underestimated; donors were largely white British and included more females.

Concerning this clone itself: The antigen is undetermined.

Sequencing used immunoSEQ multiplex PCR; TCRdb keeps in-frame clones, though not all of them. The table shows around 50,000 clones, with about 88% occurring only once. CDR1 and CDR2 from the germline V gene are SEHNR and FQNEAQ (reference sequence). The V segment lost 6 bases and the J segment 1 base; nucleotides outside the gene matches: 5. The CDR3 runs 14 residues. This sequence joins TRBV7-9 and TRBJ1-1, with TRBD1 matching over 7 bases. The sequencing here drew on peripheral blood, taken on day 0 of AZD1222 vaccination. The source is an adult in good health. The CDR3 spells CASSFDRANTEAFF. The CDR3 nucleotides read TGTGCCAGCAGTTTTGACAGGGCGAACACTGAAGCTTTCTTT.